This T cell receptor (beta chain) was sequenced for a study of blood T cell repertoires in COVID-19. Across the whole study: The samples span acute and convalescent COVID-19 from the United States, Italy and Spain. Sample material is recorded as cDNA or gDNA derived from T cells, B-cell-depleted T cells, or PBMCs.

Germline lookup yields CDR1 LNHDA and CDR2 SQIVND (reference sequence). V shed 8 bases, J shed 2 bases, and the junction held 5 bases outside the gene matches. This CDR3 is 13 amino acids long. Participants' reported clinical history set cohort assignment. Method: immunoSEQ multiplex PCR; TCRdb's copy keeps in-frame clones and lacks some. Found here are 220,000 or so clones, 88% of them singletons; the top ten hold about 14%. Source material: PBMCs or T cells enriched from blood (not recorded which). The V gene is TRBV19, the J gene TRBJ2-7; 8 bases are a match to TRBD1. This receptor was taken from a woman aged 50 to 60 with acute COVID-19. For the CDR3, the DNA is TGTGCCAGTCGGGACAGGCTTACCTACGAGCAGTACTTC. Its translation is CASRDRLTYEQYF.